One sample yielded the 26 T cell receptor beta chains listed below, sequenced in a study of T cells in tumors after PD-1 blockade. Sequenced by immunoSEQ multiplex PCR; TCRdb stores in-frame clones only, minus some. The sample holds 10,000 to 11,000 clones, 67% seen once. The source was tumor tissue, collected after anti-PD-1 treatment. These TCRs come from a human donor with basal cell carcinoma.

This chain connects TRBV5-6 to TRBJ2-4; no reliable D call. CDR3 size: 14 residues. Per the germline V gene, CDR1 is SGHDT and CDR2 is YYEEEE. V was cut by 0 bases and J by 5 bases, with 9 bases left in between. DNA for the CDR3: TGTGCCAGCAGCTTGGCCACAGTTGAAAACATTCAGTACTTC. This gives the protein CASSLATVENIQYF. Combining the CDR3 with reference TRBV5-6 and TRBJ2-4 gives the whole variable domain DAGVTQSPTHLIKTRGQQVTLRCSPKSGHDTVSWYQQALGQGPQFIFQYYEEEERQRGNFPDRFSGHQFPNYSSELNVNALLLGDSALYLCASSLATVENIQYFGAGTRLSVL.

The rearrangement links TRBV7-8 to TRBJ1-1; 7 bases fit TRBD1. With V trimmed by 5 bases and J by 2 bases, 14 bases remained unmatched. CDR1 SGHVS and CDR2 FQNEAQ come from the germline V gene. The CDR3 is made up of 17 amino acids. CDR3 sequence: CASSLGRQRGRNTEAFF. Here the CDR3 DNA reads TGTGCCAGCAGCCTTGGGAGGCAAAGGGGGCGAAACACTGAAGCTTTCTTT.

CDR3 protein: CASSSNTQETQYF. DNA of the CDR3: TGTGCCAGCAGCTCCAATACCCAAGAGACCCAGTACTTC. The J gene is TRBJ2-5, the V gene TRBV5-5; D remains ambiguous. Trimming removed 3 bases from V and 1 base from J, with 7 bases in between. The CDR3 contains 13 residues. The germline V gene encodes CDR1 SGHKS and CDR2 YYEKEE (reference sequence).

The chain uses TRBV19 and TRBJ1-6; possibly TRBD1 for D (6 bases). Trimming shortened V by 6 bases and J by 13 bases, and 13 bases separated the two germline ends. Germline V lookup: CDR1 LNHDA, CDR2 SQIVND (reference sequence). The CDR3 is 12 amino acids. This chain's CDR3 is CASSVDRTPLHF. CDR3 sequence (DNA): TGTGCCAGTAGCGTGGACAGAACGCCCCTCCACTTT.

The chain uses TRBV3-1 (or the pseudogene TRBV3-2) and TRBJ2-5; D is unclear. V was trimmed by 0 bases and J by 5 bases, leaving 22 bases between them. Germline CDR1 reads LGHDT; CDR2 reads YNNKEL (reference sequence). CDR3 length equals 18 residues. CDR3 sequence: CASSQDIAFWTPSETQYF. The CDR3 nucleotides read TGTGCCAGCAGCCAAGATATTGCTTTTTGGACCCCCTCGGAGACCCAGTACTTC.

This sequence joins TRBV7-2 and TRBJ2-4, with 9 bases that match TRBD1. The CDR3 totals 16 residues. J lost 4 bases, V lost 5 bases, and 9 bases had no gene match. CDR1 is SGHTA, CDR2 FQGNSA, per germline. The CDR3 DNA reads TGTGCCAGCAGCGCCGGGACAGGGTTCCCTAAAAACATTCAGTACTTC. It specifies CASSAGTGFPKNIQYF.

The chain carries TRBV12-5 and TRBJ2-4; TRBD1 might be the D (6 bases). V was shortened by 1 base and J by 2 bases, with 12 bases between the two germline ends. CDR1 and CDR2 (germline): LGHNT, FRNRAP. This CDR3 has 16 amino acids. The CDR3 nucleotides are TGTGCTAGTGGTTTGGACAGGGTGTTGACCAAAAACATTCAGTACTTC. It is translated as CASGLDRVLTKNIQYF.

This clone has a handful of counts. This CDR3 reads CASSRGAGDSSYEQYF. DNA of the CDR3: TGTGCCAGCAGCCGGGGTGCGGGGGACAGCTCCTACGAGCAGTACTTC. J is TRBJ2-7 and V is TRBV5-5; D is tentatively TRBD1 or TRBD2 (7 bases each). Germline loops: CDR1 SGHKS, CDR2 YYEKEE (reference sequence). Trimming removed 4 bases from V and 0 bases from J, with 17 bases in between. This CDR3 region has 16 residues.

This clone came up a few times. The rearrangement links TRBV4-1 to TRBJ1-1; TRBD1 agrees at 7 bases. Germline V CDR1 and CDR2: MGHRA, YSYEKL. The CDR3 has 15 residues. The V gene end was trimmed by 5 bases and the J gene end by 0 bases; junction bases not matched to a gene: 6. The CDR3 sequence is CASSAGQNMNTEAFF. The CDR3 bases are TGCGCCAGCAGCGCGGGACAGAACATGAACACTGAAGCTTTCTTT.

The V call is TRBV19, the J call TRBJ1-2; 8 bases fit TRBD1. V dropped 6 bases and J dropped 7; count of bases not matched to a gene: 13. The CDR3 is 15 amino acids. Germline CDR1 and CDR2: LNHDA and SQIVND (reference sequence). CDR3 DNA sequence: TGTGCCAGTAGCCCCGGCTCAGGGGGCCATGGTGGCTACACCTTC. Amino acids: CASSPGSGGHGGYTF. Full variable domain (outside the CDR3, taken from reference TRBV19 and TRBJ1-2): DGGITQSPKYLFRKEGQNVTLSCEQNLNHDAMYWYRQDPGQGLRLIYYSQIVNDFQKGDIAEGYSVSREKKESFPLTVTSAQKNPTAFYLCASSPGSGGHGGYTFGSGTRLTVV.

This clone is medium-sized. The rearrangement joins TRBV9 to TRBJ1-3; no definite D call. Trimming took off 4 bases at V and 6 bases at J, with 11 bases between the two ends. Per the germline V gene, CDR1 is SGDLS and CDR2 is YYNGEE. This CDR3 region has 13 residues. Written as DNA, the CDR3 is TGTGCCAGCAGCCCGACGGGCGTAAACACCATATATTTT. This translates into CASSPTGVNTIYF.

The count of this clone is one. The gene calls are TRBV29-1 and TRBJ2-1; 7 bases map to TRBD1. CDR3 length: 12 residues. The trim removed 6 bases at V and 9 bases at J, leaving 8 bases unmatched. Germline-derived CDR1 and CDR2 are SQVTM and ANQGSEA. CDR3 sequence: CSVDRVSSEQFF. The CDR3 bases are TGCAGCGTCGACAGGGTATCAAGTGAGCAGTTCTTC.

The rearrangement joins TRBV3-1 (or the pseudogene TRBV3-2) to TRBJ2-2; no firm D call. CDR3 length equals 15 residues. The V end was cut by 4 bases, the J end by 5 bases, with 14 bases between. Germline assignment: CDR1 LGHDT and CDR2 YNNKEL (reference sequence). This CDR3 is CASSLSGERTGELFF. The DNA of the CDR3 is TGTGCCAGCAGCCTATCGGGCGAGAGGACCGGGGAGCTGTTTTTT.

V and J are TRBV5-1 and TRBJ1-4; D remains ambiguous. The V and J ends lost 4 bases and 2 bases respectively, with 15 bases between them. Germline loops: CDR1 SGHRS, CDR2 YFSETQ. The CDR3 extends over 16 amino acids. In nucleotides, the CDR3 is TGCGCCAGCAGCCTTAAACCATCCTCGACTAATGAAAAACTGTTTTTT. Its protein product is CASSLKPSSTNEKLFF.

Regarding this clone: This sample includes further DNA sequences coding for the same CDR3. The CDR3 loop reads CASSAWGLGGNEQFF. Here the CDR3 DNA reads TGTGCCAGCAGCGCGTGGGGGCTCGGAGGCAATGAGCAGTTCTTC. The gene calls are TRBV28 and TRBJ2-1, with D perhaps TRBD1 (6 bases). V lost 6 bases to trimming and J lost 6 bases, with 18 bases between them. Germline assignment: CDR1 MDHEN and CDR2 SYDVKM. The CDR3 sequence is 15 residues long. Full variable domain (missing parts from reference TRBV28 and TRBJ2-1): DVKVTQSSRYLVKRTGEKVFLECVQDMDHENMFWYRQDPGLGLRLIYFSYDVKMKEKGDIPEGYSVSREKKERFSLILESASTNQTSMYLCASSAWGLGGNEQFFGPGTRLTVL.

The chain recombines TRBV6-2 or TRBV6-3 with TRBJ2-3; D remains ambiguous. Germline CDR1 and CDR2: MNHEY and SVGEGT. This CDR3 region has 15 residues. The germline V and J ends were trimmed by 4 bases and 1 base, with 12 bases remaining between them. The CDR3 coding sequence is TGTGCCAGCAGTTCCAGGTCGCGAGGCACAGATACGCAGTATTTT. Translation gives CASSSRSRGTDTQYF.

This chain uses TRBV5-1 with TRBJ2-3; 7 bases fit TRBD1. The V and J ends lost 2 bases and 0 bases, in that order; junction bases with no gene match: 0. There are 14 residues in the CDR3. Germline loops: CDR1 SGHRS, CDR2 YFSETQ. CDR3 DNA sequence: TGCGCCAGCAGCTTAGGGGGCAGCACAGATACGCAGTATTTT. It specifies CASSLGGSTDTQYF.

The V call is TRBV20-1, the J call TRBJ2-1; D remains ambiguous. CDR1 and CDR2 from the germline V gene are DFQATT and SNEGSKA (reference sequence). Trimming shortened V by 5 bases and J by 8 bases, and 10 bases separated the two germline ends. This CDR3 comprises 11 residues. The CDR3 loop reads CSAYNDDEQFF. The CDR3 DNA reads as TGCAGTGCTTATAACGACGATGAGCAGTTCTTC.

This chain connects TRBV15 to TRBJ1-4, with a possible D match to TRBD1 (5 bases). In germline, CDR1 is LNHNV, CDR2 YYDKDF (reference sequence). Deletions cut 8 bases from V and 4 bases from J, with 11 bases between. The CDR3 spans 13 residues. As DNA, the CDR3 is TGTGCCACCTCCGGGACGAATAATGAAAAACTGTTTTTT. This translates into CATSGTNNEKLFF.

The rearrangement uses TRBV14 and TRBJ2-1, with 11 bases identical to TRBD2. The germline gives CDR1 SGHDN, CDR2 FVKESK. V lost 2 bases, J lost 0 bases, and 9 bases stayed unmatched. The CDR3 is made up of 19 amino acids. CDR3 residues: CASSQLTIAGGDSYNEQFF. The CDR3 bases are TGTGCCAGCAGCCAATTAACAATAGCGGGGGGGGACTCCTACAATGAGCAGTTCTTC.

The rearrangement uses TRBV7-9 and TRBJ1-2, with a weak D call TRBD1 (5 bases). Germline CDR1 SEHNR, CDR2 FQNEAQ (reference sequence). This CDR3 is built from 14 residues. The V gene lost 1 base and the J gene lost 2 bases, with 8 bases spanning the gap. CDR3 loop: CASSLDAGNYGYTF. In nucleotides, the CDR3 is TGTGCCAGCAGCTTAGACGCAGGGAACTATGGCTACACCTTC. The variable domain in full, completed from reference TRBV7-9 and TRBJ1-2, reads DTGVSQNPRHKITKRGQNVTFRCDPISEHNRLYWYRQTLGQGPEFLTYFQNEAQLEKSRLLSDRFSAERPKGSFSTLEIQRTEQGDSAMYLCASSLDAGNYGYTFGSGTRLTVV.

The chain is built from TRBV19 and TRBJ1-3; D is possibly TRBD1 (5 bases). This CDR3 has 14 residues. The germline gives CDR1 LNHDA, CDR2 SQIVND (reference sequence). V dropped 8 bases and J dropped 0 bases, with 11 bases sitting between them. The CDR3 reads CASRHGGSGNTIYF. The DNA of the CDR3 is TGTGCCAGTCGACATGGGGGCTCTGGAAACACCATATATTTT.

V and J are TRBV30 and TRBJ1-1, with 10 bases identical to TRBD1. Per germline, CDR1 GTSNPN and CDR2 SVGIG (reference sequence). V was clipped by 3 bases and J by 4 bases; unmatched bases: 2. This CDR3 comprises 13 residues. CDR3 region: CAWRGQGITEAFF. CDR3 nucleotide sequence: TGTGCCTGGAGGGGACAGGGGATCACTGAAGCTTTCTTT.

The V call is TRBV11-1, the J call TRBJ1-1; maybe TRBD1 (6 bases). Germline loops: CDR1 SGHAT, CDR2 FQDESV (reference sequence). CDR3 size: 15 residues. The V and J ends lost 5 bases and 4 bases respectively, with 17 bases between them. DNA for the CDR3: TGTGCCAGCAGCACGGGACAAAGTAGGACCACTGAAGCTTTCTTT. Translation: CASSTGQSRTTEAFF. Using reference TRBV11-1 and TRBJ1-1 for the parts outside the CDR3, the full variable domain is EAEVAQSPRYKITEKSQAVAFWCDPISGHATLYWYRQILGQGPELLVQFQDESVVDDSQLPKDRFSAERLKGVDSTLKIQPAELGDSAMYLCASSTGQSRTTEAFFGQGTRLTVV.

This clone counts as medium-sized. This chain joins TRBV7-9 and TRBJ2-1; possible D gene TRBD2, 6 bases. Trimming took 2 bases from V and 0 from J, leaving 11 bases between them. The CDR3 runs 16 residues. Germline CDR1 is SEHNR and CDR2 is FQNEAQ (reference sequence). CDR3 nucleotide sequence: TGTGCCAGCAGCTTACGGGGGATTAGCTCCTACAATGAGCAGTTCTTC. Its translation: CASSLRGISSYNEQFF.

This clone showed up just a few times. The chain joins TRBV7-2 to TRBJ2-2; D possibly corresponds to TRBD2 (5 bases). This CDR3 comprises 16 residues. V was cut by 1 base and J by 5 bases, with 14 bases left in between. Germline-derived CDR1 and CDR2 are SGHTA and FQGNSA. The CDR3 coding sequence is TGTGCCAGCAGCTTAGACGGAGGACTTCTAACCGGGGAGCTGTTTTTT. Protein sequence: CASSLDGGLLTGELFF.